Reported below is one T cell receptor (beta chain). What this receptor recognizes is not known. Nothing much larger sits one base from this clone, and base qualities are not available. The collaborating institutions used their own protocols to collect whole blood in K2EDTA tubes. For TCRbeta analysis, collaborators shipped samples as frozen whole blood, isolated PBMCs, or DNA extracted from either of those sample types. The CDR3, cysteine through phenylalanine, is 15 amino acids long. Just CDR3 DNA is preserved here, 45 bases in frame from base 1. The V end loses 1 base and the J end loses 1 base, and a stretch of 9 bases separates them. CDR1 and CDR2 were assigned from the germline V gene as SNHLY and FYNNEI. The sample originates from a study of blood T cell repertoires in COVID-19 (TCRdb year 2020). With regard to the full study: Samples covering the acute and convalescent phases of COVID-19 were provided by collaborators in the United States, Italy and Spain. The material from the prospective study consisted of cDNA or gDNA derived from T cells, B-cell-depleted T cells, or PBMCs. Subjects who had been exposed to COVID-19, were actively infected with it, or had recovered from it provided the deeply sampled blood TCRbeta repertoires that made up the dataset. A freely available public database, intended as a resource for researchers studying the immune response to SARS-CoV-2, is where the repertoires were released. Samples were obtained from the ongoing ImmuneRACE study (first 160 participants) and from 1,254 subjects provided by 6 global collaborators. Nearly every sample came with metadata listing a de-identified subject ID, COVID-19 status, age in years and sex. HLA class I and class II types, where available, came from metadata supplied by the sample provider rather than from assay-based typing.

General conclusions and limits of the study: The quantity of clinical and demographic metadata differed by source and by participant and was supplied without curation.

TCRbeta CDR3 regions were amplified from genomic DNA using the immunoSEQ Assay, a bias-controlled multiplex PCR. Under the source paper's analysis protocol: The number of nucleated cells in each sample was estimated by amplification of reference gene primers within the assay. Sequence reads were collapsed and filtered to measure the absolute abundance of every unique TCRbeta CDR3 rearrangement. For each sample, productive Simpson clonality was calculated by taking the square root of Simpson's diversity index across productive rearrangements. As stored in TCRdb, this immuneACCESS dataset retains in-frame rearrangements with V and J assigned. A fraction of the clones does not appear; measured against another copy, unresolved V genes explain less than half of the discrepancy, and the remainder lacks a known reason. The D gene and trimming were derived from the DNA, and the V and J assignments and clone size from that table. This sample is represented by roughly 210,000 clones; 88% of them were singletons. Under 2% of the sample lies in the top ten.

The sequence links TRBV2 to TRBJ2-3; too little of a D gene remains to name it. The sample consisted of peripheral blood. This TCR came from a man between 65 and 85 years old with acute or convalescent COVID-19. The bases read TGTGCCAGCAGTGAAGGTACCTACCGCACAGATACGCAGTATTTT. It encodes CASSEGTYRTDTQYF.